This TCR beta chain originates from a study of control samples from healthy donors and cancer patients. This CDR3 contains 13 residues. The V end was cut by 1 base, the J end by 3 bases, with 6 bases between. Germline values: CDR1 MGHRA, CDR2 YSYEKL. The repertoire was sequenced with immunoSEQ multiplex PCR; TCRdb's copy has only in-frame clones and lacks some. The sample lists approximately 130,000 clones; approximately 87% were seen once. V is TRBV4-1 and J is TRBJ1-2; no definite D call. The sequence was obtained from a young man in good health. The sequenced sample was blood. The CDR3 loop reads CASSQVDYYGYTF. The CDR3 DNA reads as TGCGCCAGCAGCCAAGTGGACTACTATGGCTACACCTTC.